The sequence of this T cell receptor (beta chain) was determined in a study of cytomegalovirus exposure and HLA in healthy donors. PCR primers comprised 60 Vbeta and 13 Jbeta primers. Assay used: immunoSEQ multiplex PCR; TCRdb lists only in-frame clones, some missing. The sample consists of 90,000 to 120,000 clones, less than 85% of them appearing once. The germline V gene encodes CDR1 SNHLY and CDR2 FYNNEI. V was cut by 3 bases and J by 7 bases, with 10 bases left in between. This CDR3 is built from 12 residues. Among the donors, all were healthy bone marrow donors. This clone was observed a few times.

This clonotype originated in a man aged 18 to 30 in good health and CMV-seronegative. The sequenced material came from PBMCs. This sequence joins TRBV2 and TRBJ2-7; D might be TRBD2 (6 bases). CDR3 coding DNA: TGTGCCAGCAGTGACAGGGCGGGAGAGCAGTACTTC. Protein product: CASSDRAGEQYF.